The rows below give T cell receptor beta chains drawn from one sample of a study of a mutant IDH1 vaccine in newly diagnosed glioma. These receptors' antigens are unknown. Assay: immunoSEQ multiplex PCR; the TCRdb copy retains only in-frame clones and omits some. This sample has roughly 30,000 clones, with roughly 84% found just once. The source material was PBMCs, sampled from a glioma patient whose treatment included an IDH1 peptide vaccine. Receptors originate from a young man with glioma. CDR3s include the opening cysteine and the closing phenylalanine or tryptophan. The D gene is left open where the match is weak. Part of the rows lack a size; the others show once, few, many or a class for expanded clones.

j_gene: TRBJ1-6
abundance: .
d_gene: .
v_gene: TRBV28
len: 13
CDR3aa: CASKIPGGSPLHF
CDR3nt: TGTGCCAGCAAAATCCCGGGGGGTTCACCCCTCCACTTT

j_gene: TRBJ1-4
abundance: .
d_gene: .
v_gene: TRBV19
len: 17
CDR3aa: CASSIRGRGATNEKLFF
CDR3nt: TGTGCCAGTAGTATCCGGGGGCGAGGTGCAACTAATGAAAAACTGTTTTTT

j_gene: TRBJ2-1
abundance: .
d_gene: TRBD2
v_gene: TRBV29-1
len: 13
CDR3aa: CSAPRTSGLEQFF
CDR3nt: TGCAGCGCCCCCCGGACTAGCGGACTTGAGCAGTTCTTC

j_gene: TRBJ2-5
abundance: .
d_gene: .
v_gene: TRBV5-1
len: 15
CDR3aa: CASSPSIDRRETQYF
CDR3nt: TGCGCCAGCAGCCCTTCGATCGACAGGAGAGAGACCCAGTACTTC

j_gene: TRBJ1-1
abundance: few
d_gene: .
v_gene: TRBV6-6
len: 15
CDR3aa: CAAHRAGHLDTEAFF
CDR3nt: TGTGCCGCCCATCGGGCAGGGCATTTGGACACTGAAGCTTTCTTT

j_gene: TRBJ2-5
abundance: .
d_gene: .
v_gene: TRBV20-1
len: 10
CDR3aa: CLASQETQYF
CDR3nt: TGTCTGGCCAGTCAAGAGACCCAGTACTTC

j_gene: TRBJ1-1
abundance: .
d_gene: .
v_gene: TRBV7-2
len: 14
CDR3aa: CASSLRAGPREAFF
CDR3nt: TGTGCCAGCAGCCTGAGGGCAGGGCCAAGAGAAGCTTTCTTT

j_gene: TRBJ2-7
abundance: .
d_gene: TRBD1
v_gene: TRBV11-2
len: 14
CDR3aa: CASSPRTGLYEQYF
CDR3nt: TGTGCCAGCAGCCCCCGGACAGGGTTGTACGAGCAGTACTTC

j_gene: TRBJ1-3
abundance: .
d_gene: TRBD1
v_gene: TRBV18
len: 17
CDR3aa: CASSPTTDRGPGNTIYF
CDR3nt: TGTGCCAGCTCACCAACAACTGACAGGGGGCCCGGAAACACCATATATTTT

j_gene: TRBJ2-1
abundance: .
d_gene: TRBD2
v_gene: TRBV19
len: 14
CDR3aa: CASNTAGGPIEQFF
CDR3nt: TGTGCCAGCAACACAGCGGGAGGGCCTATTGAGCAGTTCTTC

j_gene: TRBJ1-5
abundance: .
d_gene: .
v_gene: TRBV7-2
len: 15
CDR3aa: CASSPTDSLYQPQHF
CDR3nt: TGTGCCAGCAGCCCGACGGACAGTTTATATCAGCCCCAGCATTTT

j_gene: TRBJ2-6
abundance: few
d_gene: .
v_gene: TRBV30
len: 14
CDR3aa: CAWRTGSGANVLTF
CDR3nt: TGTGCCTGGAGGACAGGCTCTGGGGCCAACGTCCTGACTTTC

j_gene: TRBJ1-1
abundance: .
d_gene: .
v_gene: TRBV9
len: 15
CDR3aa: CASSPPGVLNTEAFF
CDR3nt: TGTGCCAGCAGCCCCCCAGGAGTGCTGAACACTGAAGCTTTCTTT

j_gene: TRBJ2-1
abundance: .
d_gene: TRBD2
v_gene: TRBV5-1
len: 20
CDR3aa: CASSLEPGLAGWVGGNEQFF
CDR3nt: TGCGCCAGCAGCCTGGAACCGGGACTAGCGGGATGGGTAGGTGGGAATGAGCAGTTCTTC

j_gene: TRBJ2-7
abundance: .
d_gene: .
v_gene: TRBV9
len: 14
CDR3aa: CASSVGTGAYEQYF
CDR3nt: TGTGCCAGCAGCGTAGGGACCGGGGCCTACGAGCAGTACTTC

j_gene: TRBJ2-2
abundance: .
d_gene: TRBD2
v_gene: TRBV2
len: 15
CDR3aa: CASSPSGLFTGELFF
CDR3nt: TGTGCCAGCAGTCCTAGCGGGCTTTTCACCGGGGAGCTGTTTTTT

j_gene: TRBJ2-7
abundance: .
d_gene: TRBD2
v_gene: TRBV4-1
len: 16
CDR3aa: CASSQEGTSGAYEQYF
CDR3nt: TGCGCCAGCAGCCAGGAGGGGACTAGCGGCGCCTACGAGCAGTACTTC

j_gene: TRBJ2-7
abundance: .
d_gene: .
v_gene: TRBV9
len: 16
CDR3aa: CASSPSASIGSYEQYF
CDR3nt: TGTGCCAGCAGCCCCAGCGCCAGCATTGGTTCCTACGAGCAGTACTTC

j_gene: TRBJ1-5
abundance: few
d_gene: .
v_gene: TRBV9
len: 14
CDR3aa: CASSVGDPGQPQHF
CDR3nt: TGTGCCAGCAGCGTAGGGGACCCGGGGCAGCCCCAGCATTTT

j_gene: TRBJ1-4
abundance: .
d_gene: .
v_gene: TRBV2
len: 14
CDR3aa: CASSPLVLNEKLFF
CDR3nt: TGTGCCAGCAGTCCTTTGGTACTAAATGAAAAACTGTTTTTT

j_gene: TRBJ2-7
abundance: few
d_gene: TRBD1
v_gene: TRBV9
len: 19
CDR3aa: CASSVKAPEPGQGVHEQYF
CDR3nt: TGTGCCAGCAGCGTAAAGGCCCCCGAACCGGGACAGGGGGTCCACGAGCAGTACTTC

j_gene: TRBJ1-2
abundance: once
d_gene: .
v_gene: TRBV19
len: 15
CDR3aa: CASSHLQPSGGGYTF
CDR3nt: TGTGCCAGTAGTCATCTGCAGCCCTCGGGTGGTGGCTACACCTTC

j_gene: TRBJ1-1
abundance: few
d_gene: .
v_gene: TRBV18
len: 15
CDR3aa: CASSPGEGTNTEAFF
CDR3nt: TGTGCCAGCTCACCAGGGGAAGGGACGAACACTGAAGCTTTCTTT

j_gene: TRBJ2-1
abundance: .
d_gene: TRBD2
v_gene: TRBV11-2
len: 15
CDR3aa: CASSFSGRVGYAQFF
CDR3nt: TGTGCCAGCAGCTTCTCAGGGAGGGTCGGTTATGCGCAGTTCTTC

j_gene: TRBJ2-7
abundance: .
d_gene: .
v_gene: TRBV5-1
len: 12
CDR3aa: CASSSSSYEQYF
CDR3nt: TGCGCCAGCAGTTCGAGCTCCTACGAGCAGTACTTC

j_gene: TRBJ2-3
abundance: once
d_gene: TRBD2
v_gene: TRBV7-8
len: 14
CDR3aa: CASSLGLAVDTQYF
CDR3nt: TGTGCCAGCAGCTTAGGACTAGCCGTAGATACGCAGTATTTT

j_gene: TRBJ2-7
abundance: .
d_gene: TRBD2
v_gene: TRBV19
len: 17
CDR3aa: CASSIEGESGVDYEQYF
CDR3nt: TGTGCCAGTAGTATAGAGGGAGAAAGCGGGGTTGACTACGAGCAGTACTTC

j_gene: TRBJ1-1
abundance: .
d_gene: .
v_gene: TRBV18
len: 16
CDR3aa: CASSPASDYLNTEAFF
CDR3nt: TGTGCCAGCTCACCCGCGTCCGATTATTTGAACACTGAAGCTTTCTTT

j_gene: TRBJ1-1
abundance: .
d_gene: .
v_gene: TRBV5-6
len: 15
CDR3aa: CASSYYDRLNTEAFF
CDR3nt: TGTGCCAGCAGCTACTACGACAGATTGAACACTGAAGCTTTCTTT

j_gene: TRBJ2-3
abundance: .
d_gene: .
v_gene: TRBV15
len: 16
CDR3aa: CATSRGEGRGTDTQYF
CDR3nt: TGTGCCACCAGCCGAGGGGAAGGTCGTGGCACAGATACGCAGTATTTT

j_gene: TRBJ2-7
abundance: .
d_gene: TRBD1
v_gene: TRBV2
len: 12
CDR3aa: CASGGQTYEQYF
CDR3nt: TGTGCCAGCGGGGGACAGACCTACGAGCAGTACTTC

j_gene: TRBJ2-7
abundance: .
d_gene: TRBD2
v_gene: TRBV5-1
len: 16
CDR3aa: CASSWTSSGMSYEQYF
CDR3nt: TGCGCCAGCAGCTGGACCTCTAGCGGGATGTCCTACGAGCAGTACTTC

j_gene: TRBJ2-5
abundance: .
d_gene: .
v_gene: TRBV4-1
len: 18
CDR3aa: CASSQGAGISTRPETQYF
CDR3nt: TGCGCCAGCAGCCAAGGGGCAGGGATAAGCACCCGGCCAGAGACCCAGTACTTC

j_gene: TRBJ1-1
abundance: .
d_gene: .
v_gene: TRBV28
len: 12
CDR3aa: CASSPLYIGAFF
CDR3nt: TGTGCCAGCAGCCCCCTCTACATAGGAGCTTTCTTT

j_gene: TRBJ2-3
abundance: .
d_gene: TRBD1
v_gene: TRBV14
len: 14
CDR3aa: CASSQDRATDTQYF
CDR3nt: TGTGCCAGCAGTCAGGACAGGGCCACAGATACGCAGTATTTT

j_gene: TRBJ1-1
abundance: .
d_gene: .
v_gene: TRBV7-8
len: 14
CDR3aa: CASTVERGNTEAFF
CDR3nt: TGTGCCAGCACCGTGGAGAGGGGGAACACTGAAGCTTTCTTT

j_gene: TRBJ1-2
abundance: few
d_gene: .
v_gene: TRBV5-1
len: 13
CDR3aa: CASSLSGTLGYTF
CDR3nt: TGCGCCAGCAGCTTGTCTGGGACACTCGGCTACACCTTC

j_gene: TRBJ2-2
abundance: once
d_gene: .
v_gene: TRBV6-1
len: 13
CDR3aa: CATVTGYTGELFF
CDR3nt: TGTGCCACCGTGACTGGGTATACCGGGGAGCTGTTTTTT

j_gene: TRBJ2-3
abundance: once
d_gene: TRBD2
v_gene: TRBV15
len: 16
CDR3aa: CATSRVASGRTDTQYF
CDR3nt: TGTGCCACCAGCAGAGTGGCTAGCGGGCGCACAGATACGCAGTATTTT

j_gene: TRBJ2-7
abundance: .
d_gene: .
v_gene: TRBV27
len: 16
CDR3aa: CASSLGAGPAHYEQYF
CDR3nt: TGTGCCAGCAGTCTTGGCGCTGGACCAGCCCACTACGAGCAGTACTTC

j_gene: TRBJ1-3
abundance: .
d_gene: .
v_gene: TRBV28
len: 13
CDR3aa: CASSSWSLNTIYF
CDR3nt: TGTGCCAGCAGTTCCTGGAGTTTGAACACCATATATTTT

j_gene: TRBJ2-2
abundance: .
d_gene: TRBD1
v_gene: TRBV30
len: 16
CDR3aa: CAWSVYGRGLGGELFF
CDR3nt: TGTGCCTGGAGTGTATATGGCAGGGGGCTAGGCGGGGAGCTGTTTTTT

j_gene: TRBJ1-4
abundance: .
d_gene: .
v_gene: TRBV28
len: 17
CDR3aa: CASSLDLGAGANEKLFF
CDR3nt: TGTGCCAGCAGTTTGGATTTAGGGGCAGGGGCAAATGAAAAACTGTTTTTT

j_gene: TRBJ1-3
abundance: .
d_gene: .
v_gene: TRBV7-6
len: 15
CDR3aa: CASSLWTGIGNTIYF
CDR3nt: TGTGCCAGCAGCTTGTGGACGGGTATTGGAAACACCATATATTTT

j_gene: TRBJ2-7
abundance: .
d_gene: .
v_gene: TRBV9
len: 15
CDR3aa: CASSALEASWYEQYF
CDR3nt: TGTGCCAGCAGCGCGTTGGAGGCTAGCTGGTACGAGCAGTACTTC

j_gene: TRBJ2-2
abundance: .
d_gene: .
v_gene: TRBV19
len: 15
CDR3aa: CASSEAGTNTGELFF
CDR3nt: TGTGCCAGCTCGGAGGCCGGGACCAACACCGGGGAGCTGTTTTTT

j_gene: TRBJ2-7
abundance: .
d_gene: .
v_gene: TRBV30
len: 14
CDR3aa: CAWSGDTLGGEQYF
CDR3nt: TGTGCCTGGAGTGGAGACACTCTAGGAGGCGAGCAGTACTTC